This T cell receptor beta chain was captured in a study of shared clonotypes between healthy human individuals (dated by TCRdb to 2020 to 2022). As for the study more broadly: The cohort comprised a couple of women and a few men aged 18 to 49 years. Per donor, three plates each were used for CD4 naive and CD4 memory, two for CD8 naive, and one for CD8 memory. To estimate repertoire size and how much clonotypes are shared between individuals, the study performed deep sequencing of blood TCR repertoires from five healthy adults. To increase sequencing depth and limit assay-specific biases, different laboratories used diverse techniques to prepare libraries and sequence TCR repertoires. Between about 0.9 and 8.9 billion PBMCs per donor were obtained by leukapheresis.

The donors were healthy, HIV-negative adults with no recently reported acute infections or vaccinations. All donors were Caucasian adults living in Nashville, Tennessee, USA. CD4+ T cells were enriched by magnetic negative selection; naive cells were then positively selected on CD45RA, and the negative fraction formed the memory subset. Blood was obtained by leukapheresis, after which PBMCs were separated by Ficoll-Histopaque density gradient centrifugation and cryopreserved in liquid nitrogen vapor phase. Purity and quantity of every magnetically sorted T cell population were checked by analytical flow cytometry. Genomic DNA was isolated from each sorted fraction and quantified by UV absorbance on a Nanodrop 2000c. V loses 0 bases of germline sequence and J loses 5 bases, and the interval between the two ends is 11 bases. The germline V gene sets CDR1 to SGHRS and CDR2 to YFSETQ. There are 15 amino acids in the CDR3, from cysteine to phenylalanine inclusive. CDR3 DNA only is kept here, 45 bases in frame from base 1.

Of note for this clone: The clone's antigen remains unknown. The sample holds no much larger clone one base away, and base qualities are not on file.

Overall study results and their limits: The genetic and exposure-history diversity represented was limited by the small number of donors. When several donors were compared, the shared fraction of clonotypes was about 5.5% for naive CD4, 3.5% to 4% for naive CD8, more than 2% for memory CD4, and 0.4% for memory CD8. Naive subsets generally had larger estimated clonotype richness than memory subsets did. Sampling was restricted to blood, and TCR repertoires in tissue are likely to differ from TCR repertoires in blood. Clonotypes shared by all four sorted-subset donors showed higher generation probabilities than non-shared clonotypes. Even with the large sequencing depth, rarefaction of the sorted-subset datasets indicated that sequencing was incomplete. Pairwise subsampling led to the expectation that sequencing depth would affect the degree of clonotype sharing among donors.

Using the deep immunoSEQ assay, TCR CDR3 regions were amplified from genomic DNA by multiplex PCR. Extracted genomic DNA from each cell subset was spread evenly across all wells of several immunoSEQ 96-well plates, with each plate serving as a replicate. For sorted subsets, approximately 200 ng of genomic DNA, equivalent to 25,000 to 35,000 T cell genomes, went into each replicate PCR. The purified libraries were quantified using a Qubit 3.0 fluorometer, sized with a Bioanalyzer 2100, and then quantified again using the KAPA Library Quantification kit. Each immunoSEQ 96-well plate was sequenced on its own single-read 150-cycle Illumina NextSeq 550 flow cell. The paper's data handling went like this. Because only junctional sequences without quality scores were contained in the immunoSEQ output, filtering matching that applied to full-length reads could not be performed. To assign V/J genes and CDR3, sequences were annotated against IMGT germline references using PyIR, a Python wrapper for IgBLAST v1.9. Reads with weak V/J assignments (E-value above 1e-6), missing CDR3, stop codons, out-of-frame junctions, or ambiguous translated residues were removed. V3J clonotypes were defined as sequences sharing the same inferred V gene, J gene, and CDR3 amino acid sequence. Percentage overlap between repertoires was calculated by dividing the number of shared unique clonotypes by the size of the smaller repertoire. Repertoire richness was assessed with RTK rarefaction, the Chao1 estimator, and Recon v2.1 estimates of unobserved clonotypes. OLGA was used to compute generation probabilities for all TCRbeta clonotypes that the gDNA method yielded from several donors. This is the immuneACCESS table as TCRdb keeps it, with only in-frame sequences that have V and J called. A part of the clones is gone; compared with another copy, unresolved V genes explain less than half, and the rest is unexplained. From that table come the V and J calls and clone size; the DNA was used to work out D and trimming. The sample table holds over 1.5 million clones, of which nearly 99% were seen once. The ten top clones hold roughly 0.4% of the sample.

The source of this sequence is a man under 40 in good health. Recombination linked TRBV5-1 to TRBJ2-2; the D region possibly corresponds to TRBD1 (6 bases align). Sequenced input: naive CD4+ T cells sorted from blood. The cell subset or site label corresponds to: CD45RA+ positively selected. The CDR3 here reads CASSLGQGFTGELFF. The DNA sequence is TGCGCCAGCAGCTTGGGGCAGGGGTTTACCGGGGAGCTGTTTTTT.